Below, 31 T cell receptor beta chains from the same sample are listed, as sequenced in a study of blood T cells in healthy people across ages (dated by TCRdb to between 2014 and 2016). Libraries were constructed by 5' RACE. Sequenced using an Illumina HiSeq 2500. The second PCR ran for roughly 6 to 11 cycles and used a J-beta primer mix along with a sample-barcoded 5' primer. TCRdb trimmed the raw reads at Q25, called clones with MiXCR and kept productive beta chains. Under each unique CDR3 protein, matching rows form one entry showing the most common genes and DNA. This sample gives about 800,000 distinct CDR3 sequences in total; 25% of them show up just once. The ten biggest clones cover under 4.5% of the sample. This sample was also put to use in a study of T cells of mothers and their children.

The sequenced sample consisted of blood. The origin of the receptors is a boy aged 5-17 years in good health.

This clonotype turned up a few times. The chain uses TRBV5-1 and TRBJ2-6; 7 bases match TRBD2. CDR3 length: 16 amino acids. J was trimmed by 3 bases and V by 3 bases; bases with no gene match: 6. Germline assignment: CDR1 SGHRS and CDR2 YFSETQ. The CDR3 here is CASSSGGRDGANVLTF. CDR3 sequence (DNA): TGCGCCAGCAGCTCCGGGGGGAGGGATGGGGCCAACGTCCTGACTTTC.

Written as DNA, the CDR3 is TGTGCCAGCAGGGTTGGGGGGCAGGCGGACATTCAGTACTTC. Its protein product is CASRVGGQADIQYF. J is TRBJ2-4 and V is TRBV12-3 or TRBV12-4; the D call may be TRBD1 or TRBD2 (6 bases each). This CDR3 contains 14 residues. Between the trimmed V and J ends, which lost 6 bases and 8 bases, there was a span of 17 bases.

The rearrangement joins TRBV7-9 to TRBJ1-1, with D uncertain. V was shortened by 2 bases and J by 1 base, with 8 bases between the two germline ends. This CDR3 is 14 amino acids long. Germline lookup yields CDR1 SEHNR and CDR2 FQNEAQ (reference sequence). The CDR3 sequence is CASSLSGANTEAFF. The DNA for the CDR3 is TGTGCCAGCAGCTTATCCGGCGCGAACACTGAAGCTTTCTTT. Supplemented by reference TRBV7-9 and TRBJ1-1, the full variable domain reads DTGVSQNPRHKITKRGQNVTFRCDPISEHNRLYWYRQTLGQGPEFLTYFQNEAQLEKSRLLSDRFSAERPKGSFSTLEIQRTEQGDSAMYLCASSLSGANTEAFFGQGTRLTVV.

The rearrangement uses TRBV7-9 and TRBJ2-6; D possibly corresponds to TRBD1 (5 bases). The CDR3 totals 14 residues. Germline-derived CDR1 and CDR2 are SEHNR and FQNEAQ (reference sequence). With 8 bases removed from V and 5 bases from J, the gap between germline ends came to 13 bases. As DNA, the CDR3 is TGTGCCAGCGCCTGGCAGGGTAGGGCCAACGTCCTGACTTTC. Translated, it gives CASAWQGRANVLTF.

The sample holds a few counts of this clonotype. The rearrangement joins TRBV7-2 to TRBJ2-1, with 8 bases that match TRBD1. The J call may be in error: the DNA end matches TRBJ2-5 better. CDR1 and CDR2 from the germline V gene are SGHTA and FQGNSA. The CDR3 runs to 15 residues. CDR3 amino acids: CASSLGTGTWETQYF. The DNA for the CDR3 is TGTGCCAGCAGCTTAGGGACAGGGACGTGGGAGACCCAGTACTTC.

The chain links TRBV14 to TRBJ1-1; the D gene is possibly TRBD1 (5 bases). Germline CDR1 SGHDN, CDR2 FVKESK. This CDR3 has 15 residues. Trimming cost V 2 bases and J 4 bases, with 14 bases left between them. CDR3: CASSQYKEGITEAFF. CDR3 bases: TGTGCCAGCAGCCAATACAAGGAGGGGATCACTGAAGCTTTCTTT.

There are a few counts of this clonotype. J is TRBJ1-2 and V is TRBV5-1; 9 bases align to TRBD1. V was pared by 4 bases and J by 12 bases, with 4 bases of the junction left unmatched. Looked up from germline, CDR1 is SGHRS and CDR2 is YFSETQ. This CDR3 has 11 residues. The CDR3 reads CASSQGQGNTF. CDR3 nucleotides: TGCGCCAGCAGCCAGGGACAGGGAAACACCTTC.

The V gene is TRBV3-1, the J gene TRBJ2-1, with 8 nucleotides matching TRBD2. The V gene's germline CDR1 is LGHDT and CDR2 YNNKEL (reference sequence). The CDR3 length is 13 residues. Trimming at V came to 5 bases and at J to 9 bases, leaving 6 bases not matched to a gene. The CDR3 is CASSTGLVVEQFF. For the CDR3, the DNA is TGTGCCAGCAGCACGGGACTAGTTGTTGAGCAGTTCTTC.

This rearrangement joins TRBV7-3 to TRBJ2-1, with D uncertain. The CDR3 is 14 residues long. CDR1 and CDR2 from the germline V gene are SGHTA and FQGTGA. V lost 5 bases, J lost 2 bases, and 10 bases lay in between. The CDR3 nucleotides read TGTGCCAGCAGCCCCAGTACCGCCTACAATGAGCAGTTCTTC. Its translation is CASSPSTAYNEQFF.

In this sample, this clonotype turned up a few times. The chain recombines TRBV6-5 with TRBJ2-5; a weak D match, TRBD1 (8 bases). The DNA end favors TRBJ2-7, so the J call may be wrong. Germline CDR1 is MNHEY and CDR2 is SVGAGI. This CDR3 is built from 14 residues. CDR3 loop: CASSYSNRGGEQYF. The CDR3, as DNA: TGTGCCAGCAGTTACTCGAACAGGGGGGGCGAGCAGTACTTC.

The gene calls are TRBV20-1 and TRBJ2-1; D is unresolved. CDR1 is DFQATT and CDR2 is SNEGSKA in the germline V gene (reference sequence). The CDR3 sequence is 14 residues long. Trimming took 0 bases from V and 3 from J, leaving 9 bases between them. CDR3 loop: CSARDPLFYNEQFF. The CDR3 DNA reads TGCAGTGCTAGAGACCCGTTATTCTACAATGAGCAGTTCTTC.

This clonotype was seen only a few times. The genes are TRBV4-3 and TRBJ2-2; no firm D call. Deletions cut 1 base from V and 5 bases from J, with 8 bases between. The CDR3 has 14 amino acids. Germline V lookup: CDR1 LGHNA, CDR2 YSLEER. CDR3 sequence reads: CASSQGLETGELFF. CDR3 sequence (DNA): TGCGCCAGCAGCCAAGGGCTGGAAACCGGGGAGCTGTTTTTT.

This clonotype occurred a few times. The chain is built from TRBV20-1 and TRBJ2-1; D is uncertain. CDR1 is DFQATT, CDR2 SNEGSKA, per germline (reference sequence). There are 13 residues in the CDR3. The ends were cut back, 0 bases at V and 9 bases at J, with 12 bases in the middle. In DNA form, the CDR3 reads TGCAGTGCTAGAGAAGGCAGCGTACCTGAGCAGTTCTTC. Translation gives CSAREGSVPEQFF.

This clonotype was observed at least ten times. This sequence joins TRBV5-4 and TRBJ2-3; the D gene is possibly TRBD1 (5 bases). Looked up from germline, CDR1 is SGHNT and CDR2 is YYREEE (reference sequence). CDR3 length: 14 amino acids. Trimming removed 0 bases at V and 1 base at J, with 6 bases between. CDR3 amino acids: CASSLGRGTDTQYF. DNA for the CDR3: TGTGCCAGCAGCTTGGGCAGGGGCACAGATACGCAGTATTTT.

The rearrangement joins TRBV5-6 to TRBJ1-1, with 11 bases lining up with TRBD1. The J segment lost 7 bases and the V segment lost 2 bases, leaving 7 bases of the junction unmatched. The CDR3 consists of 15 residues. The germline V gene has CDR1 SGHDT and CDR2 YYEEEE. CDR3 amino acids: CASSFEPGQGVEAFF. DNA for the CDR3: TGTGCCAGCAGCTTCGAACCGGGACAGGGGGTTGAAGCTTTCTTT.

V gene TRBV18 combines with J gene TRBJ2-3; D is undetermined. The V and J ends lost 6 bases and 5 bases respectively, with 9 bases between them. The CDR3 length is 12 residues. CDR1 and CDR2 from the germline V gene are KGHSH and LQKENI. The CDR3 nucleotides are TGTGCCAGCTCTCGGATGGGAGATACGCAGTATTTT. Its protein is CASSRMGDTQYF.

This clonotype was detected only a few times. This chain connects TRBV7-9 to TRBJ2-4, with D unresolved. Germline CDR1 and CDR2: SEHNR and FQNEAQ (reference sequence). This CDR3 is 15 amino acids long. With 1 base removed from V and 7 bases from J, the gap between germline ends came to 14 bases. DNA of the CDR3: TGTGCCAGCAGCTTAGTGTCTGCCCTGGACAACATTCAGTACTTC. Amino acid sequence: CASSLVSALDNIQYF.

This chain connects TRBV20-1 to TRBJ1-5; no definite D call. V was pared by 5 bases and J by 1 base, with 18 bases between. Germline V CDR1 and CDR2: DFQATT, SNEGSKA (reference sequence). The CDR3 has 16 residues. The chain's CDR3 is CSASKTTSYSNQPQHF. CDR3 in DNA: TGCAGTGCTTCCAAAACGACATCCTACAGCAATCAGCCCCAGCATTTT.

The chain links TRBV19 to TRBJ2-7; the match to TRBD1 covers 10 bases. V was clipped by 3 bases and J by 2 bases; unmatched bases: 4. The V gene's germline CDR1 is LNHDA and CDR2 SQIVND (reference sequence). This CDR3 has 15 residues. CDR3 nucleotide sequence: TGTGCCAGTAGTATGGGGACAGGGGTTCCCTACGAGCAGTACTTC. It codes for CASSMGTGVPYEQYF. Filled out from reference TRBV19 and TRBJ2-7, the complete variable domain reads DGGITQSPKYLFRKEGQNVTLSCEQNLNHDAMYWYRQDPGQGLRLIYYSQIVNDFQKGDIAEGYSVSREKKESFPLTVTSAQKNPTAFYLCASSMGTGVPYEQYFGPGTRLTVT.

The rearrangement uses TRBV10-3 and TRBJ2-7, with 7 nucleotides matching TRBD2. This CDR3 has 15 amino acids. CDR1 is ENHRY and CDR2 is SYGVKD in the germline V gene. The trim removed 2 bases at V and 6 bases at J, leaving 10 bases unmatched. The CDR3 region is CAISERAGVRSEQYF. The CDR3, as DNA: TGTGCCATCAGTGAGAGGGCGGGAGTACGATCCGAGCAGTACTTC.

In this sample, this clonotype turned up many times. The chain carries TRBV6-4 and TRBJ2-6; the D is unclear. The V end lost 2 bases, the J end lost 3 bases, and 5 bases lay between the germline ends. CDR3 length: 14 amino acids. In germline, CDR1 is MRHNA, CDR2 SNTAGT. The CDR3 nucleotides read TGTGCCAGCAGTGACAGGGTTGGGGCCAACGTCCTGACTTTC. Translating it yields CASSDRVGANVLTF.

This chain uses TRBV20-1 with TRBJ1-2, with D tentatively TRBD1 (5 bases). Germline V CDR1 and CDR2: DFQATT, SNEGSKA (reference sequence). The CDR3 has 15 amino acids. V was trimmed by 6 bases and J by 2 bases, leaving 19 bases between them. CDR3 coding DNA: TGCAGTGCAAGAACTCCTCGGACATCCAACTATGGCTACACCTTC. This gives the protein CSARTPRTSNYGYTF.

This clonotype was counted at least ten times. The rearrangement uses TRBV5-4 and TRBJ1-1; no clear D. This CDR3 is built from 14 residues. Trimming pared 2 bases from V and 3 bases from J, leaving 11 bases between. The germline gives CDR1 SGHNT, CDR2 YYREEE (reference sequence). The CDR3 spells CASSFPFSDTEAFF. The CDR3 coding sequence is TGTGCCAGCAGCTTCCCCTTTTCCGACACTGAAGCTTTCTTT.

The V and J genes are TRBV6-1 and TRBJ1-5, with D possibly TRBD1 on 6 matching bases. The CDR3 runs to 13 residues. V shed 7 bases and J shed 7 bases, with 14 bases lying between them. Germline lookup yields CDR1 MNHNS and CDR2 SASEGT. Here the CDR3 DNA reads TGTGCCAGCAACCCGGGGGGGGGCCAGCCCCAGCATTTT. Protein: CASNPGGGQPQHF.

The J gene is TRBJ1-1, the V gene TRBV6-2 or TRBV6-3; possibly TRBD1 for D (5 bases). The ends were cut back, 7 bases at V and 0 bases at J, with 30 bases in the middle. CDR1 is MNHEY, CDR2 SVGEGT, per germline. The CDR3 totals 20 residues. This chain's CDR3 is CASTQGFMITDGTMNTEAFF. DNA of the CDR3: TGTGCCAGCACGCAGGGATTTATGATTACGGACGGAACCATGAACACTGAAGCTTTCTTT.

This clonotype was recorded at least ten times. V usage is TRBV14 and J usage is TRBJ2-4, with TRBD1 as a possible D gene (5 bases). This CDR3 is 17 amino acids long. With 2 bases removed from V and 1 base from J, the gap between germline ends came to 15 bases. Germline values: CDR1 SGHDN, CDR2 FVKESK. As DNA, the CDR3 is TGTGCCAGCAGCCAAAGGGGAAGGGGTACCGCCAAAAACATTCAGTACTTC. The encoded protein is CASSQRGRGTAKNIQYF.

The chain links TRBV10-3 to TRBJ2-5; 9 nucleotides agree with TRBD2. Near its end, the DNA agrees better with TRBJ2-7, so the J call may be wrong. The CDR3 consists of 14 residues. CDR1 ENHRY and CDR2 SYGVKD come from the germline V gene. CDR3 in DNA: TGTGCCATCAGTGGACTAGCGGTCTCCTACGAGCAGTACTTC. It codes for CAISGLAVSYEQYF.

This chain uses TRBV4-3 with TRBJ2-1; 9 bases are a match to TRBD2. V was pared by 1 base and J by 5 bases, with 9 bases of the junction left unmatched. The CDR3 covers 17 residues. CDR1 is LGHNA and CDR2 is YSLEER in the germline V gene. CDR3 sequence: CASSQVAGLAADNEQFF. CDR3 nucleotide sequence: TGCGCCAGCAGCCAAGTAGCGGGACTAGCAGCTGACAATGAGCAGTTCTTC.

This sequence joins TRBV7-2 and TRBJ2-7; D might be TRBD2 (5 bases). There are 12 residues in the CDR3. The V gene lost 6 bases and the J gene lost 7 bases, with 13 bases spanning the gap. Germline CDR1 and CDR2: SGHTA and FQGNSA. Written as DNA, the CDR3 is TGTGCCAGCAGGGACCCGCCGGGGGAGCAGTACTTC. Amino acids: CASRDPPGEQYF. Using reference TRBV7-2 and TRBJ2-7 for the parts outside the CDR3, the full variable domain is GAGVSQSPSNKVTEKGKDVELRCDPISGHTALYWYRQSLGQGLEFLIYFQGNSAPDKSGLPSDRFSAERTGGSVSTLTIQRTQQEDSAVYLCASRDPPGEQYFGPGTRLTVT.

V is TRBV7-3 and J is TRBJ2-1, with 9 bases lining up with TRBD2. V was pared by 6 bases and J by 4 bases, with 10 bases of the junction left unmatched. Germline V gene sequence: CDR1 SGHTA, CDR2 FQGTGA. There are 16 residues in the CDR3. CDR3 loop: CASSLLAGRGYNEQFF. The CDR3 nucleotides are TGTGCCAGCAGTTTACTAGCGGGTAGGGGGTACAATGAGCAGTTCTTC.

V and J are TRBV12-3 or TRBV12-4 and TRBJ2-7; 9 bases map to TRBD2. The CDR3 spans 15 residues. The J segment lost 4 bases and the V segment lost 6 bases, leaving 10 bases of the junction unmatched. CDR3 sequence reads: CASRLAGSGGYEQYF. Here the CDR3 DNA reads TGTGCCAGCAGACTAGCGGGTTCCGGTGGATACGAGCAGTACTTC.